This is a list of T cell receptor beta chains from one sample in a study of cytomegalovirus exposure and HLA in healthy donors. Sequenced by immunoSEQ multiplex PCR; TCRdb stores in-frame clones only, minus some. The table lists a few hundred thousand clones, 75% to 90% of them singletons. The sequencing sample was made of PBMCs. The receptors stem from a girl aged 2 to 10 in good health and CMV-seronegative. Each CDR3 is given with its conserved first and last residue. Expanded clones are given a class, and other clones once, few, many or no size at all.

v_gene,j_gene,abundance,CDR3aa
TRBV4-1,TRBJ2-2,.,CASSQEGRGLMGELFF
TRBV29-1,TRBJ2-7,.,CSVTSGNSYEQYF
TRBV6-1,TRBJ1-6,.,CASSAPRREYNSPLHF
TRBV28,TRBJ2-5,.,CASSLPSGFSLKTQYF
TRBV5-1,TRBJ2-2,.,CASTEGPNTGELFF
TRBV28,TRBJ2-3,.,CASIKMLGGRADTQYF
TRBV5-4,TRBJ2-5,.,CASSEQETQYF
TRBV6-1,TRBJ1-1,.,CASSYWDREAFF
TRBV6-1,TRBJ2-7,.,CASNLEAFSYEQYF
TRBV28,TRBJ1-1,.,CASSLNRAVDTEAFF
TRBV10-3,TRBJ2-7,.,CAISEFEKPPESYEQYF
TRBV7-9,TRBJ1-2,.,CASSPHELQGSGYTF
TRBV19,TRBJ2-1,.,CASSLSGTSSYNEQFF
TRBV9,TRBJ2-2,.,CASSTPQGGAGELFF
TRBV4-1,TRBJ1-1,.,CASSPPDRYNEAFF
TRBV14,TRBJ2-7,.,CASSPVVNYEQYF
TRBV18,TRBJ2-7,.,CASSPDTEQYF
TRBV2,TRBJ2-7,.,CASPPREGVYEQYF
TRBV30,TRBJ2-7,.,CAWSSRGWEQYF
TRBV5-4,TRBJ1-2,.,CASSLVSGAYGYTF
TRBV11-2,TRBJ2-1,.,CASSPHLTSGRGYEQFF
TRBV28,TRBJ1-1,.,CASSLLGGNTEAFF
TRBV27,TRBJ2-3,.,CASNRWGRTGLAGPLTDTQYF
TRBV18,TRBJ2-7,.,CASSPQSGSRIPYEQYF
TRBV29-1,TRBJ2-3,.,CSVGLADTQYF
TRBV5-6,TRBJ1-2,.,CASSLARARQGTRIGYTF
TRBV28,TRBJ2-7,.,CASSLSVPAGADEQYF
TRBV28,TRBJ2-7,.,CASSLGERELGEQYF
TRBV11-2,TRBJ2-5,.,CASSTYRDWLRAQYF
TRBV15,TRBJ1-1,.,CATSGGTGGSEAFF
TRBV30,TRBJ1-5,few,CAWQKQGRQPQHF
TRBV7-8,TRBJ2-3,.,CASSEGGRGGTDTQYF
TRBV5-1,TRBJ1-1,.,CASSLARTGLVTEAFF
TRBV19,TRBJ2-1,.,CASSIWRGAHNEQFF
TRBV6-1,TRBJ1-1,once,CASTLMRTFEAFF
TRBV7-9,TRBJ1-1,.,CASSSAAGWSTEAFF
TRBV5-4,TRBJ1-1,.,CASSLGGRLNTEAFF
TRBV13,TRBJ2-2,.,CASSPPDTGELFF
TRBV21-1,TRBJ2-6,.,CASSNLGQGTGANVLTF
TRBV27,TRBJ2-7,.,CASRPLAGVIYEQYF